The entry below gives a single TCR beta chain sequence along with its context. Assay used: immunoSEQ multiplex PCR; TCRdb lists only in-frame clones, some missing. The sample has about 390,000 clones, more than 70% seen once. This sample is part of a study of blood T cell repertoires in COVID-19. Germline V gene sequence: CDR1 SGHTA, CDR2 FQGTGA. Trimming at V came to 5 bases and at J to 2 bases, leaving 9 bases not matched to a gene. The CDR3 consists of 16 residues. The rearrangement joins TRBV7-3 to TRBJ1-2; 9 nucleotides agree with TRBD1. This clonotype was sampled from an older woman with COVID-19, enrolled during active disease. The specimen sequenced was peripheral blood. The CDR3 here is CASSRTGGAGNYGYTF. The CDR3 DNA reads TGTGCCAGCAGCCGTACAGGGGGCGCGGGGAACTATGGCTACACCTTC.